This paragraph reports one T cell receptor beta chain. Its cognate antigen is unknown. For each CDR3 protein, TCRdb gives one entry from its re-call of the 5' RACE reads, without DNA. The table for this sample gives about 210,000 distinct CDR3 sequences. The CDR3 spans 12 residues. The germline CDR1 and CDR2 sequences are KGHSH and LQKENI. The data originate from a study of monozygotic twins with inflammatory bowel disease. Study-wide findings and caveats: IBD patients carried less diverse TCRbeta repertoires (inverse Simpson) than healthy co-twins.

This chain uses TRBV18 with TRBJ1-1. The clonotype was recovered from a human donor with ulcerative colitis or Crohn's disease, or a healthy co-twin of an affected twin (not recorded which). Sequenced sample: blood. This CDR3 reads CASSPQSLEAFF.